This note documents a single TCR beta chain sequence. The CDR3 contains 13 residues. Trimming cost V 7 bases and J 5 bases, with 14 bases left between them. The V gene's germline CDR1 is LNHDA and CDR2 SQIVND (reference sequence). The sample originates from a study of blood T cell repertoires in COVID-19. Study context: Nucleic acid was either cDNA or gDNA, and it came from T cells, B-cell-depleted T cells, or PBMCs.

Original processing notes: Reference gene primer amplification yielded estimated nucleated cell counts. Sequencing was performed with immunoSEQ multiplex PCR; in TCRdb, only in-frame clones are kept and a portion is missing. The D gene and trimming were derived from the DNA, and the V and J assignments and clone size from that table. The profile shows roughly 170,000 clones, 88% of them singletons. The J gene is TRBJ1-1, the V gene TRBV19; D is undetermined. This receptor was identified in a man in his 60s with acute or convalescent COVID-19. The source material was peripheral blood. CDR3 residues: CASMEREVTEAFF. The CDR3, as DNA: TGTGCCAGTATGGAAAGGGAGGTAACTGAAGCTTTCTTT.